This T cell receptor (beta chain) was recorded in a study of persistence of HIV-infected CD4 T cells. Note on this clone: Its antigen is unidentified.

The libraries were made with immunoSEQ version 4 in survey mode. The repertoire was sequenced with immunoSEQ multiplex PCR; TCRdb's copy has only in-frame clones and lacks some. Of approximately 36,000 clones detected, about 84% appear once; the ten largest clones hold about 5%. Overlapping HIV-1 Gag 15-mer peptides at approximately 1 ug per peptide per mL were used. CD40L/CD69 double-negative CD45RO-high memory CD4+ T cells were collected. Sequencing was performed on cultured CD4+ T cells from PBMCs, taken from a patient who received antiretroviral therapy. The source of this sequence is an adult with HIV. The donor label of this sample is uncertain.

The CDR3 spells CAIKDGLASYEQYF. The CDR3 DNA reads as TGTGCCATCAAGGACGGACTAGCGTCCTACGAGCAGTACTTC. The V and J genes are TRBV10-3 and TRBJ2-7; 9 bases align to TRBD2. Trimming at V came to 7 bases and at J to 1 base, leaving 5 bases not matched to a gene. CDR3 length equals 14 residues. Germline V lookup: CDR1 ENHRY, CDR2 SYGVKD.